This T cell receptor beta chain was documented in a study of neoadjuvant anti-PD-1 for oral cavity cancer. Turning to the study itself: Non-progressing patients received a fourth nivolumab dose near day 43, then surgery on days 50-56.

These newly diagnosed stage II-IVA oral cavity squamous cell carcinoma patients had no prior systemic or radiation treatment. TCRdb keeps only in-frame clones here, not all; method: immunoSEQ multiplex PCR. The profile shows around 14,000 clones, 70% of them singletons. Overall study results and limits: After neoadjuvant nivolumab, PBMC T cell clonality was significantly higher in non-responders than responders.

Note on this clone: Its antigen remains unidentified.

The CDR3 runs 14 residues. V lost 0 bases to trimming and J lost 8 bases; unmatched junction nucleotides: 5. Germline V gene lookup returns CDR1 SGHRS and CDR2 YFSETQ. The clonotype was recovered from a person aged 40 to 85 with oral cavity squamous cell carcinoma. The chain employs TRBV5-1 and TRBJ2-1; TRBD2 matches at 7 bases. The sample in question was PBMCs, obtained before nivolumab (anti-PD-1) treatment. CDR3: CASSLAASGHEQFF. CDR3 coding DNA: TGCGCCAGCAGCTTGGCGGCTAGCGGACATGAGCAGTTCTTC.